These T cell receptor beta chains were read from a single sample in a study of blood T cell repertoires in COVID-19. The protocol was immunoSEQ multiplex PCR, while the TCRdb copy is restricted to in-frame clones and leaves out a portion. The data show about 300,000 clones, around 86% seen once. Sequences were obtained from peripheral blood. The receptor set was obtained from a man in his 70s with acute or convalescent COVID-19. CDR3s include the opening cysteine and the closing phenylalanine or tryptophan. The D gene is left open where the match is weak. Some rows have no size entry. The others give once, few or many, or a class for an expanded clone.

>TRBD1|TRBJ2-7|18|-|TRBV28
CASIDSFRRGTGFVPQYF
TGTGCCAGCATTGATAGTTTCCGGCGAGGGACAGGGTTCGTCCCCCAGTACTTC
>TRBD1|TRBJ2-1|15|few|TRBV5-1
CASSLGQGAWNEQFF
TGCGCCAGCAGCTTGGGGCAGGGGGCGTGGAATGAGCAGTTCTTC
>-|TRBJ1-1|12|once|TRBV7-9
CASSLQDSEAFF
TGTGCCAGCAGCTTACAGGACAGCGAAGCTTTCTTT
>TRBD2|TRBJ2-1|17|-|TRBV10-3
CAISESGLADPYNEQFF
TGTGCCATCAGTGAATCGGGACTAGCGGACCCCTACAATGAGCAGTTCTTC
>TRBD1|TRBJ2-7|16|-|TRBV9
CASSVGPGTGKYEQYF
TGTGCCAGCAGCGTAGGGCCCGGGACAGGGAAATACGAGCAGTACTTC
>TRBD2|TRBJ2-3|15|-|TRBV5-8
CASSFERGKTDTQYF
TGTGCCAGCAGCTTCGAGCGGGGGAAAACAGATACGCAGTATTTT
>-|TRBJ1-4|12|-|TRBV28
CASSSGQEKLFF
TGTGCCAGCAGTTCAGGACAGGAAAAACTGTTTTTT
>-|TRBJ2-1|16|-|TRBV6-5
CASSYDVALTYNEQFF
TGTGCCAGCAGTTACGACGTAGCCCTCACTTACAATGAGCAGTTCTTC
>TRBD2|TRBJ2-3|18|-|TRBV4-3
CASSQVWRLAGTPDTQYF
TGCGCCAGCAGCCAAGTATGGAGACTAGCGGGGACCCCAGATACGCAGTATTTT
>TRBD2|TRBJ2-3|16|-|TRBV9
CASSTRGRERTDTQYF
TGTGCCAGCAGCACCCGAGGGCGGGAGAGAACAGATACGCAGTATTTT
>TRBD1|TRBJ1-2|17|-|TRBV7-2
CASSTQGALSGFRGYTF
TGTGCCAGCAGCACACAGGGGGCGCTTAGTGGATTTCGAGGCTACACCTTC
>TRBD2|TRBJ2-2|19|once|TRBV27
CASTLAGLAGGLNTGELFF
TGTGCCAGCACCCTCGCGGGACTAGCGGGAGGTCTGAACACCGGGGAGCTGTTTTTT
>-|TRBJ2-4|16|-|TRBV4-3
CASSQDMILAKNIQYF
TGCGCCAGCAGCCAAGATATGATACTAGCCAAAAACATTCAGTACTTC
>-|TRBJ1-4|14|-|TRBV27
CASSDFGDSGKLFF
TGTGCCAGCAGTGACTTCGGGGATTCTGGAAAACTGTTTTTT
>TRBD1|TRBJ1-6|14|once|TRBV20-1
CSASRGPYNSPLHF
TGCAGTGCTAGTAGGGGGCCCTATAATTCACCCCTCCACTTT
>-|TRBJ2-7|14|-|TRBV19
CASSNRRGSYEQYF
TGTGCCAGTAGTAACAGGCGGGGATCCTACGAGCAGTACTTC
>-|TRBJ2-1|15|-|TRBV5-8
CASASQGSSYNEQFF
TGTGCCAGTGCTTCTCAGGGGTCTTCCTACAATGAGCAGTTCTTC
>-|TRBJ2-7|13|few|TRBV27
CASSSFGRGEQYF
TGTGCCAGCAGTTCGTTCGGGAGAGGAGAGCAGTACTTC
>TRBD2|TRBJ2-7|12|-|TRBV10-3
CAISEWEGEQYF
TGTGCCATCAGTGAGTGGGAGGGCGAGCAGTACTTC
>-|TRBJ2-6|17|-|TRBV5-1
CASSLGLPRSGANVLTF
TGCGCCAGCAGCTTGGGGCTTCCACGCTCTGGGGCCAACGTCCTGACTTTC
>TRBD1|TRBJ2-5|14|once|TRBV7-9
CASSLRGWGETQYF
TGTGCCAGCAGCCTCAGGGGGTGGGGCGAGACCCAGTACTTC
>TRBD1|TRBJ2-1|13|-|TRBV18
CASSPGTGNEQFF
TGTGCCAGCTCACCAGGGACAGGCAATGAGCAGTTCTTC
>TRBD1|TRBJ1-2|13|few|TRBV29-1
CSVEDPGQLGYTF
TGCAGCGTTGAAGATCCGGGACAGTTGGGCTACACCTTC
>-|TRBJ1-5|17|-|TRBV19
CASSNEVAVYSNQPQHF
TGTGCCAGTAGTAACGAGGTGGCAGTCTATAGCAATCAGCCCCAGCATTTT
>TRBD1|TRBJ2-3|15|-|TRBV9
CASSVGQGGVDTQYF
TGTGCCAGCAGCGTAGGACAGGGTGGAGTGGATACGCAGTATTTT
>TRBD2|TRBJ2-5|20|-|TRBV3-1/TRBV3-2
CASSRNTLTKTSGVRETQYF
TGTGCCAGCAGCCGAAATACACTGACTAAGACTAGCGGGGTAAGGGAGACCCAGTACTTC
>TRBD1|TRBJ2-3|20|-|TRBV28
CASSLSSRDRGYGGTDTQYF
TGTGCCAGCAGTTTATCGTCCCGGGACAGGGGTTATGGAGGCACAGATACGCAGTATTTT
>TRBD2|TRBJ2-5|15|-|TRBV28
CASKGTIALEKTQYF
TGTGCCAGCAAGGGGACTATTGCCCTCGAGAAGACCCAGTACTTC
>TRBD2|TRBJ2-3|15|once|TRBV6-2/TRBV6-3
CASSQPSGSTDTQYF
TGTGCCAGCAGTCAGCCTAGCGGGAGCACAGATACGCAGTATTTT
>TRBD1|TRBJ2-3|16|-|TRBV18
CASSVQGGSGTDTQYF
TGTGCCAGCTCAGTTCAAGGGGGCTCAGGCACAGATACGCAGTATTTT
>TRBD2|TRBJ2-5|16|-|TRBV11-1
CASSLRLAGIQETQYF
TGTGCCAGCAGTCTCAGACTAGCGGGGATACAAGAGACCCAGTACTTC
>TRBD1|TRBJ1-2|15|-|TRBV7-9
CASSQDRGSNYGYTF
TGTGCCAGCAGCCAAGACAGGGGGTCTAACTATGGCTACACCTTC
>-|TRBJ2-7|14|-|TRBV5-8
CASSFYRTSYEQYF
TGTGCCAGCAGCTTCTACAGGACCTCCTACGAGCAGTACTTC
>-|TRBJ2-7|13|few|TRBV27
CASSFARGYEQYF
TGTGCCAGCAGTTTTGCGAGAGGCTACGAGCAGTACTTC
>-|TRBJ2-2|15|-|TRBV5-1
CASCPWGLDTGELFF
TGCGCCAGCTGTCCCTGGGGACTCGACACCGGGGAGCTGTTTTTT
>-|TRBJ2-7|14|-|TRBV28
CASSLGGSPYEQYF
TGTGCCAGCAGTTTAGGGGGCAGCCCGTACGAGCAGTACTTC
>-|TRBJ1-2|15|-|TRBV28
CASSLRQRANYGYTF
TGTGCCAGCAGTTTACGGCAGCGAGCTAACTATGGCTACACCTTC
>-|TRBJ1-1|15|-|TRBV5-6
CASSLPPGPGTEAFF
TGTGCCAGCAGCTTGCCTCCGGGTCCGGGGACTGAAGCTTTCTTT
>TRBD1|TRBJ1-4|15|once|TRBV28
CASSSRTGLNEKLFF
TGTGCCAGCAGTTCCCGGACAGGGTTAAATGAAAAACTGTTTTTT
>TRBD1|TRBJ1-1|15|-|TRBV3-1/TRBV3-2
CASSPPGQGGTEAFF
TGTGCCAGCAGCCCGCCGGGACAGGGGGGAACTGAAGCTTTCTTT
>TRBD1|TRBJ2-7|15|-|TRBV12-5
CASDLPTGGIHEQYF
TGTGCTAGTGACCTCCCGACAGGGGGCATCCACGAGCAGTACTTC
>-|TRBJ1-4|15|-|TRBV5-1
CASTQGGRTDEKLFF
TGCGCCAGCACTCAGGGCGGACGGACGGATGAAAAACTGTTTTTT
>TRBD1|TRBJ1-4|16|-|TRBV25-1
CASSGGQGALVGLMFF
TGTGCCAGCAGTGGCGGACAGGGGGCCCTGGTGGGTTTGATGTTTTTT
>TRBD2|TRBJ2-1|15|-|TRBV19
CASMGLAGVYNEQFF
TGTGCCAGTATGGGACTAGCGGGAGTCTACAATGAGCAGTTCTTC
>-|TRBJ2-1|15|-|TRBV27
CASSQDRHTDNEQFF
TGTGCCAGCAGTCAAGATCGACATACGGACAATGAGCAGTTCTTC
>-|TRBJ1-2|13|-|TRBV6-5
CASKAQANYGYTF
TGTGCCAGCAAGGCTCAGGCTAACTATGGCTACACCTTC
>TRBD1|TRBJ2-7|13|-|TRBV6-6
CASYSGTDYEQYF
TGTGCCAGCTACTCCGGGACAGACTACGAGCAGTACTTC
>TRBD1|TRBJ1-2|14|-|TRBV6-5
CASYRTGGDYGYTF
TGTGCCAGTTATCGTACAGGGGGGGACTATGGCTACACCTTC